This T cell receptor (beta chain) was observed in a study of T cell responses to AZD1222 COVID-19 vaccine. Notes on the study in general: Spike-specific TCR breadth and depth went up after people got two AZD1222 doses.

Data came from immunoSEQ multiplex PCR; TCRdb stores just in-frame clones and leaves some out. The data hold 60,000 to 80,000 clones, with over 60% observed a single time. For this clone: The antigen is undetermined.

Trimming removed 3 bases at V and 10 bases at J, with 16 bases between. The CDR3 runs to 14 residues. Per germline, CDR1 SGHVS and CDR2 FNYEAQ. Pooled together were second doses at about 4 or about 12 weeks. The rearrangement uses TRBV7-6 and TRBJ2-1; tentatively, D is TRBD1 (6 bases). The clonotype originates from an adult who received the AZD1222 COVID-19 vaccine. The specimen comprised peripheral blood, sampled 28 days after the second AZD1222 dose. CDR3 residues: CASSFHQTGTEQFF. CDR3 nucleotides: TGTGCCAGCAGCTTTCACCAAACCGGGACAGAGCAGTTCTTC.